Below, 18 T cell receptor beta chains from the same sample are listed, as sequenced in a study of blood T cell repertoires in COVID-19. Repertoires were generated with immunoSEQ multiplex PCR, while TCRdb's copy carries only in-frame clones and drops some. This table holds around 210,000 clones, 70% to 90% found once. The sample taken for sequencing was peripheral blood. Every receptor here comes from a middle-aged man with COVID-19, enrolled during active disease.

The gene calls are TRBV5-1 and TRBJ2-7; TRBD1 agrees at 8 bases. The trim removed 7 bases at V and 6 bases at J, leaving 15 bases unmatched. The CDR3 runs 15 residues. Looked up from germline, CDR1 is SGHRS and CDR2 is YFSETQ. Here the CDR3 reads CASAAGDRGRAEQYF. The CDR3 coding sequence is TGCGCCAGCGCTGCCGGAGACAGGGGCCGGGCCGAGCAGTACTTC. The full variable domain, its missing parts supplied by reference TRBV5-1 and TRBJ2-7, is KAGVTQTPRYLIKTRGQQVTLSCSPISGHRSVSWYQQTPGQGLQFLFEYFSETQRNKGNFPGRFSGRQFSNSRSEMNVSTLELGDSALYLCASAAGDRGRAEQYFGPGTRLTVT.

The chain recombines TRBV7-3 with TRBJ2-4; 11 nucleotides agree with TRBD2. The CDR3 runs 13 residues. Unmatched junction bases numbered 8, after V lost 5 bases and J lost 14 bases. Looked up from germline, CDR1 is SGHTA and CDR2 is FQGTGA. CDR3 amino acids: CASSPGLAGMKYF. The CDR3 DNA reads TGTGCCAGCAGCCCAGGACTAGCGGGCATGAAGTACTTC.

The chain has TRBV5-1 and TRBJ1-4, with D perhaps matching TRBD1 (5 bases). Germline-derived CDR1 and CDR2 are SGHRS and YFSETQ. The CDR3 runs to 16 residues. Trimming took off 4 bases at V and 3 bases at J, with 16 bases between the two ends. The CDR3 DNA is TGCGCCAGCAGCGGTGCCGTAGGGGATCCTAATGAAAAACTGTTTTTT. It is translated as CASSGAVGDPNEKLFF.

The gene calls are TRBV10-1 and TRBJ2-3, with 7 bases fitting TRBD2. V lost 9 bases, J lost 1 base, and 4 bases stayed unmatched. This CDR3 contains 13 residues. The germline CDR1 and CDR2 sequences are WNHNN and SYGVQD (reference sequence). Here the CDR3 DNA reads TGCGCCAGAGAGCGGGGTGGCACAGATACGCAGTATTTT. Its translation: CARERGGTDTQYF.

CDR3 DNA sequence: TGTGCCAGCAGTTCCTCCCCGGGACAAGAAAACTATGGCTACACCTTC. Translating gives CASSSSPGQENYGYTF. V gene TRBV6-2 or TRBV6-3 combines with J gene TRBJ1-2; tentatively, D is TRBD1 (6 bases). Trimming pared 4 bases from V and 2 bases from J, leaving 17 bases between. Per germline, CDR1 MNHEY and CDR2 SVGEGT. The CDR3 is 16 residues long.

The chain links TRBV10-2 to TRBJ2-7; D is possibly TRBD2 (8 bases). The germline CDR1 and CDR2 sequences are WSHSY and SAAADI. V was pared by 2 bases and J by 3 bases, with 20 bases between. This CDR3 has 17 residues. The CDR3 reads CASSERRGGQPNYEQYF. As DNA, the CDR3 is TGCGCCAGCAGTGAGCGTCGGGGGGGACAGCCTAACTACGAGCAGTACTTC.

The chain combines TRBV6-6 with TRBJ1-1, with D unresolved. V lost 4 bases and J lost 1, with 4 bases in between. Germline V gives CDR1 MNHNY, CDR2 SVGAGI (reference sequence). This CDR3 has 12 amino acids. The chain's CDR3 is CASSSQNTEAFF. Here the CDR3 DNA reads TGTGCCAGCAGTTCCCAGAACACTGAAGCTTTCTTT.

This chain links TRBV2 with TRBJ1-5; 10 bases agree with TRBD1. From germline, CDR1 is SNHLY and CDR2 FYNNEI. CDR3 length: 14 residues. J was trimmed by 2 bases and V by 6 bases; bases with no gene match: 1. DNA for the CDR3: TGTGCCAGCAGAGGGACAGGGGGCAATCAGCCCCAGCATTTT. Translating gives CASRGTGGNQPQHF.

The chain carries TRBV7-2 and TRBJ1-2; TRBD1 aligns across 8 bases. Per the germline V gene, CDR1 is SGHTA and CDR2 is FQGNSA. The length of the CDR3 is 15 residues. The V segment lost 1 base and the J segment 2 bases; nucleotides outside the gene matches: 3. Here the CDR3 reads CASSLDSGGNYGYTF. As DNA, the CDR3 is TGTGCCAGCAGCTTAGATTCAGGGGGCAACTATGGCTACACCTTC.

The chain uses TRBV30 and TRBJ2-3; weak D call: TRBD2 (6 bases). This CDR3 has 13 residues. Per the germline V gene, CDR1 is GTSNPN and CDR2 is SVGIG (reference sequence). The ends were cut back, 3 bases at V and 8 bases at J, with 15 bases in the middle. CDR3 DNA: TGTGCCTGGAGCGGGGGACCGTCCCTTACGCAGTATTTT. Residues: CAWSGGPSLTQYF.

The rearrangement links TRBV6-5 to TRBJ1-2; D uncertain. The CDR3 has 13 residues. V dropped 2 bases and J dropped 5 bases, with 9 bases sitting between them. From germline, CDR1 is MNHEY and CDR2 SVGAGI. In DNA form, the CDR3 reads TGTGCCAGCAGTTACGGCAGGCCTTATGGCTACACCTTC. Protein product: CASSYGRPYGYTF.

The J gene is TRBJ1-4, the V gene TRBV18, with D possibly being TRBD1 (5 bases). Trimming removed 3 bases at V and 3 bases at J, with 8 bases between. CDR1 and CDR2 from the germline V gene are KGHSH and LQKENI. The CDR3 consists of 14 residues. The CDR3 DNA is TGTGCCAGCTCACCCCCGGGGGCTAATGAAAAACTGTTTTTT. Encoded protein: CASSPPGANEKLFF.

The chain recombines TRBV27 with TRBJ1-2, with TRBD1 matching 7 bases. The V segment lost 0 bases and the J segment 5 bases; nucleotides outside the gene matches: 0. Per the germline V gene, CDR1 is MNHEY and CDR2 is SMNVEV (reference sequence). The CDR3 extends over 13 amino acids. The CDR3 region is CASSLSQGYGYTF. For the CDR3, the DNA is TGTGCCAGCAGTTTATCACAGGGGTATGGCTACACCTTC.

The chain couples TRBV4-3 to TRBJ1-1; D remains unclear. In germline, CDR1 is LGHNA, CDR2 YSLEER. The CDR3 sequence is 15 residues long. The ends were cut back, 8 bases at V and 1 base at J, with 17 bases in the middle. CDR3 coding DNA: TGCGCCAGCCGCTCGACTACCGCCGAGAACACTGAAGCTTTCTTT. Its protein product is CASRSTTAENTEAFF.

The rearrangement joins TRBV28 to TRBJ2-7, with 14 bases fitting TRBD2. There are 15 residues in the CDR3. V dropped 5 bases and J dropped 6; count of bases not matched to a gene: 6. In germline, CDR1 is MDHEN, CDR2 SYDVKM. CDR3 in amino acids: CASSPRLAGGREQYF. The CDR3 DNA sequence: TGTGCCAGCAGTCCACGACTAGCGGGGGGGCGCGAGCAGTACTTC.

The chain is built from TRBV6-2 or TRBV6-3 and TRBJ2-1; D gene ambiguous. This CDR3 region has 19 residues. Germline assignment: CDR1 MNHEY and CDR2 SVGEGT. V was clipped by 0 bases and J by 1 base, with 19 bases between them. CDR3 sequence (DNA): TGTGCCAGCAGTTACTCTGAGGCCGAAACCCCTCGTTCCTACAATGAGCAGTTCTTC. This translates into CASSYSEAETPRSYNEQFF.

The chain uses TRBV2 and TRBJ2-3; no firm D call. The CDR3 sequence is 16 residues long. Germline CDR1 is SNHLY and CDR2 is FYNNEI. V was clipped by 8 bases and J by 1 base, with 19 bases between them. CDR3 in amino acids: CASGLLGSSGTDTQYF. The CDR3 bases are TGTGCCAGCGGCTTATTGGGTAGCTCAGGCACAGATACGCAGTATTTT.

This chain's CDR3 is CASSSSSGSYEQYF. The CDR3 region has the DNA TGTGCCAGCTCATCATCTAGCGGGTCCTACGAGCAGTACTTC. The chain links TRBV18 to TRBJ2-7, with 8 positions matching TRBD2. J was trimmed by 1 base and V by 5 bases; bases with no gene match: 4. CDR1 is KGHSH and CDR2 is LQKENI in the germline V gene. The CDR3 length is 14 residues.